Listed below are T cell receptor beta chains from one sample, sequenced in a study of shared clonotypes between healthy human individuals. Assay used: immunoSEQ multiplex PCR; TCRdb lists only in-frame clones, some missing. This sample has some 1.5 million clones, with 96% found just once. The sequenced sample was naive CD4+ T cells sorted from blood. Receptors originate from a man aged 25-45 years in good health. CDR3s include the opening cysteine and the closing phenylalanine or tryptophan. A D gene is named only where the DNA matches it firmly. Clone size is given for some rows only: seen once, a few or many times, or a class if the clone is expanded.

v_gene	j_gene	d_gene	abundance	CDR3nt	CDR3aa
TRBV6-1	TRBJ1-1	TRBD1	once	TGTGCCAGCAGTGTTGGGACAGGGGGTTTATTGAACACTGAAGCTTTCTTT	CASSVGTGGLLNTEAFF
TRBV10-3	TRBJ2-7	TRBD2	-	TGTGCCACTGGCCCTAGAGCGGGAGGGAACTACGAGCAGTACTTC	CATGPRAGGNYEQYF
TRBV5-1	TRBJ2-2	TRBD2	-	TGCGCCAGCAGCTTGGCCTCTGCGGGAGGGCCGGCCGGGGAGCTGTTTTTT	CASSLASAGGPAGELFF
TRBV5-1	TRBJ2-1	-	-	TGCGCCAGCAGCTTCGTCGACAGGCCGAGCTCCTACAATGAGCAGTTCTTC	CASSFVDRPSSYNEQFF
TRBV6-5	TRBJ1-2	-	once	TGTGCCAGCAGTTACCTGGGGCCACCCCATGGCTACACCTTC	CASSYLGPPHGYTF
TRBV19	TRBJ1-1	-	-	TGTGCCAGTAGTATCTCAGGCATGAACACTGAAGCTTTCTTT	CASSISGMNTEAFF
TRBV7-9	TRBJ2-2	-	-	TGTGCCAGCAGCTTCGATCGGAACACCGGGGAGCTGTTTTTT	CASSFDRNTGELFF
TRBV9	TRBJ1-2	-	-	TGTGCCAGCAGCGTTGGTCCCCGGGACAATCGGATGAAGGGCTACACCTTC	CASSVGPRDNRMKGYTF
TRBV15	TRBJ1-4	-	-	TGTGCCACCAGCAGAGATGGAGGACCTAATGAAAAACTGTTTTTT	CATSRDGGPNEKLFF
TRBV23-1	TRBJ2-7	TRBD1	-	TGCGCCAGCGATAGAGACCGGGACAGGGATCGCGAGCAGTACTTC	CASDRDRDRDREQYF
TRBV7-6	TRBJ2-3	TRBD2	-	TGTGCCAGCAGCTTAGCGCAGGGACTAGGAAAGGCCACAGATACGCAGTATTTT	CASSLAQGLGKATDTQYF
TRBV7-2	TRBJ2-4	-	-	TGTGCCAGCAGCTTAGGCACACGAAACATTCAGTACTTC	CASSLGTRNIQYF
TRBV7-2	TRBJ2-7	-	-	TGTGCCAGCAGCTTAGTTGAAGAGCAGTACTTC	CASSLVEEQYF
TRBV5-6	TRBJ2-5	TRBD2	-	TGTGCCAGCAGCTTGGGCTCCGGGACTAGCATTACATACTTC	CASSLGSGTSITYF
TRBV5-1	TRBJ2-7	TRBD2	-	TGCGCCAGCAGCTTGAATGTGCTAGCGGGAGGCTACGAGCAGTACTTC	CASSLNVLAGGYEQYF
TRBV19	TRBJ2-7	-	-	TGTGCCAGTAGTACCACCCTCCCAGGGACCGGCGAGCAGTACTTC	CASSTTLPGTGEQYF